This T cell receptor (beta chain) stems from a study of blood T cell repertoires in COVID-19. Across the study: Specimens from acute and convalescent COVID-19 originated in the United States, Italy and Spain. T cells, B-cell-depleted T cells, or PBMCs provided the cDNA or gDNA that served as material.

Patients in Seattle were enrolled during active infection, then followed longitudinally. The junction had 4 bases not matched to a gene; V was cut back by 5 bases and J by 8 bases. The CDR3 loop spans 12 amino acids. Per germline, CDR1 MNHEY and CDR2 SVGAGI. Original processing methods: How many nucleated cells were present was estimated from reference gene primer amplification. Some clones are missing from TCRdb's copy, which holds only in-frame ones; the method was immunoSEQ multiplex PCR. The V and J calls and the clone size are those of that table, but D and trimming were determined from the DNA. Found here are tens of thousands of clones, around 84% of them singletons; the top ten hold 9.5% to 13%.

This receptor was taken from a man in his fifties or sixties with COVID-19, enrolled during active disease. The sample was peripheral blood. The chain joins TRBV6-5 to TRBJ1-2; 8 bases match TRBD1. CDR3 bases: TGTGCCAGCAGTCCACAGGGGGGCGGCTACACCTTC. Residues: CASSPQGGGYTF.